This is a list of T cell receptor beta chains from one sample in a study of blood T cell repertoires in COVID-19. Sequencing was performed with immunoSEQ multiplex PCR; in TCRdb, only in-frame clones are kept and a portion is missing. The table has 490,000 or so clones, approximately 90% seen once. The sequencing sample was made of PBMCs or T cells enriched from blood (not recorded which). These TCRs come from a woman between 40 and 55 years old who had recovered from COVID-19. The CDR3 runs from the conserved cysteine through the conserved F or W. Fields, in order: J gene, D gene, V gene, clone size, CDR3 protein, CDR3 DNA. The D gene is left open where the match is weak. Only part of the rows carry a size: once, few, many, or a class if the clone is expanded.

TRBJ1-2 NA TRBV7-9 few CASSLLRAANYGYTF TGTGCCAGCAGCTTACTGCGGGCAGCTAACTATGGCTACACCTTC
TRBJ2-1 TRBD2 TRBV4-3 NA CASSQDESSGRAAFLYNEQFF TGCGCCAGCAGCCAAGATGAGTCTAGCGGGAGGGCGGCTTTCCTATACAATGAGCAGTTCTTC
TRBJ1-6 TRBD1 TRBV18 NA CASSPGQGNSPLHF TGTGCCAGCTCTCCTGGACAGGGTAATTCACCCCTCCACTTT
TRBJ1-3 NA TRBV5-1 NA CASSFDTSSGNTIYF TGCGCCAGCAGCTTTGACACCAGTTCTGGAAACACCATATATTTT
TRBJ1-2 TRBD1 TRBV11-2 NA CASSQGQGGGYTF TGTGCCAGCAGCCAGGGACAGGGCGGGGGCTACACCTTC
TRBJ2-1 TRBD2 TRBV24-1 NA CATSDPRLAGELDEQFF TGTGCCACCAGTGATCCACGACTAGCGGGAGAGTTGGATGAGCAGTTCTTC
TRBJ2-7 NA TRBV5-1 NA CASSLAHQGYEQYF TGCGCCAGCAGCTTGGCCCACCAGGGCTACGAGCAGTACTTC
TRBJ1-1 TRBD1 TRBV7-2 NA CASSPRQGSAEAFF TGTGCCAGCAGCCCTCGACAGGGTTCCGCTGAAGCTTTCTTT
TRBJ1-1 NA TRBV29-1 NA CSVGKGGEAFF TGCAGCGTTGGAAAGGGAGGGGAAGCTTTCTTT
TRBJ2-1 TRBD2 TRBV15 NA CATSRPRDGRAWEQFF TGTGCCACCAGCAGACCAAGGGACGGGAGGGCCTGGGAGCAGTTCTTC
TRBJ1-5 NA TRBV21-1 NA CASSKGRNQPQHF TGTGCCAGCAGCAAAGGGAGGAATCAGCCCCAGCATTTT
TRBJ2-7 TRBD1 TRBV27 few CASSTTGTAIYEQYF TGTGCCAGCAGTACAACCGGGACAGCGATCTACGAGCAGTACTTC
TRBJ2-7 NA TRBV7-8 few CASSVLLGASYEQYF TGTGCCAGCAGCGTACTTCTGGGAGCCAGCTACGAGCAGTACTTC
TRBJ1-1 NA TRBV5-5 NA CASSLPHRPEAFF TGTGCCAGCAGCTTGCCACACAGGCCTGAAGCTTTCTTT
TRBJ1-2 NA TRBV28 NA CASSLGGANYGYTF TGTGCCAGCAGTTTGGGAGGGGCGAACTATGGCTACACCTTC
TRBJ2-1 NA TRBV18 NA CASSPTNEQFF TGTGCCAGCTCACCAACAAATGAGCAGTTCTTC
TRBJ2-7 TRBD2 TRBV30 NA CAWSVVLVAGEVEQYF TGTGCCTGGAGTGTAGTGTTAGTAGCGGGAGAGGTCGAGCAGTACTTC
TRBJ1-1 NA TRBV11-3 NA CASSLAGRTEAFF TGTGCCAGCAGCTTAGCAGGTCGTACTGAAGCTTTCTTT
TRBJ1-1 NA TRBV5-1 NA CASSFDISEAFF TGCGCCAGCAGCTTCGACATATCTGAAGCTTTCTTT
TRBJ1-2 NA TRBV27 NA CASSLQGSYGYTF TGTGCCAGCAGTCTCCAGGGTAGCTATGGCTACACCTTC
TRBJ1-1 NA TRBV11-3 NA CASSLEAENTEAFF TGTGCCAGCAGCTTAGAAGCGGAGAACACTGAAGCTTTCTTT
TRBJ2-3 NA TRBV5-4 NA CASSRTGGGGGDTQYF TGTGCCAGCAGCCGGACCGGAGGAGGGGGCGGAGATACGCAGTATTTT
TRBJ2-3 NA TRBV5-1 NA CASSLALPTDTQYF TGCGCCAGCAGCTTGGCCCTCCCCACAGATACGCAGTATTTT
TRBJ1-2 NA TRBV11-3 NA CASSLDRVGAYGYTF TGTGCCAGCAGCTTAGATCGGGTAGGGGCCTATGGCTACACCTTC
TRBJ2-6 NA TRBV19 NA CASRGGGPGANVLTF TGTGCCAGTAGGGGAGGGGGGCCAGGGGCCAACGTCCTGACTTTC
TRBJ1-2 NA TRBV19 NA CASSIWGEGGYGYTF TGTGCCAGTAGTATATGGGGGGAAGGCGGCTATGGCTACACCTTC
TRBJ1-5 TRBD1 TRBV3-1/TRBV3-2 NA CASTLVGDRGYDQPQHF TGTGCCAGCACCCTCGTCGGGGACAGGGGTTATGATCAGCCCCAGCATTTT
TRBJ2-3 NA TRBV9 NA CASSTNRLDTQYF TGTGCCAGCAGCACTAACAGGCTAGATACGCAGTATTTT
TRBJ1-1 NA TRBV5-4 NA CASSLVFQGGMNTEAFF TGTGCCAGCAGCTTGGTATTCCAGGGCGGCATGAACACTGAAGCTTTCTTT
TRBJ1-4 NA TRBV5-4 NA CASSPSPTGPEKLFF TGTGCCAGCAGCCCCTCCCCGACAGGACCCGAAAAACTGTTTTTT